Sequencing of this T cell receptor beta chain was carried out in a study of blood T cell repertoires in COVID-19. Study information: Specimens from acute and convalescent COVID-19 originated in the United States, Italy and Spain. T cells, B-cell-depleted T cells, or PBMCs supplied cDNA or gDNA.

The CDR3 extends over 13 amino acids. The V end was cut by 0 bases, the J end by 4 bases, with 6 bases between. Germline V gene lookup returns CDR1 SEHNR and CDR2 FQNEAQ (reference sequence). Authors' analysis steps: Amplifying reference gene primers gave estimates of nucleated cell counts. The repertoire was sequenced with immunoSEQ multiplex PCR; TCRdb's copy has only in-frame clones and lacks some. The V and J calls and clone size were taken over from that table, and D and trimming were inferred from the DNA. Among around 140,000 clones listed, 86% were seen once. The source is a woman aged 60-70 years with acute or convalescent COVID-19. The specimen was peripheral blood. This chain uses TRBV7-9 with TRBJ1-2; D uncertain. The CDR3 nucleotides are TGTGCCAGCAGCTTAGCGCTTAGCTATGGCTACACCTTC. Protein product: CASSLALSYGYTF.